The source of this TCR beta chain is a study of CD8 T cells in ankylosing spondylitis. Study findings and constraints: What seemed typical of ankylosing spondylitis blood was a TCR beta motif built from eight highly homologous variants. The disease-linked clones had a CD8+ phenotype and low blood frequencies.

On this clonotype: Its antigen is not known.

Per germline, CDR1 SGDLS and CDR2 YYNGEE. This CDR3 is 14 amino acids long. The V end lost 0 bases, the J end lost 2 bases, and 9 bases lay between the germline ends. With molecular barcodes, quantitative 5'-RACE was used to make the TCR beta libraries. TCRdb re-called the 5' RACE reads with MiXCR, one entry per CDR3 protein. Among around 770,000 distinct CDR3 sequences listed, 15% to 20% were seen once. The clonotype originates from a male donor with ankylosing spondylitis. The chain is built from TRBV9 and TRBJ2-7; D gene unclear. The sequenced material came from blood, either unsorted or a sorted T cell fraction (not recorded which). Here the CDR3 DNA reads TGTGCCAGCAGCGTAGTGGCACCAACCTACGAGCAGTACTTC. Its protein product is CASSVVAPTYEQYF. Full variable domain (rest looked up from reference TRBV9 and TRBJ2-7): DSGVTQTPKHLITATGQRVTLRCSPRSGDLSVYWYQQSLDQGLQFLIQYYNGEERAKGNILERFSAQQFPDLHSELNLSSLELGDSALYFCASSVVAPTYEQYFGPGTRLTVT.